These T cell receptor beta chains were read from a single sample in a study of cytomegalovirus exposure and HLA in healthy donors. The protocol was immunoSEQ multiplex PCR, while the TCRdb copy is restricted to in-frame clones and leaves out a portion. The sample consists of approximately 140,000 clones, about 73% of them appearing once. Sequenced sample: PBMCs. The receptors stem from a human donor in good health. The CDR3 runs from the conserved cysteine through the conserved F or W. D genes are given only for firm matches. Size values are once, few and many counts, or a class for expanded clones, and some rows have none.

j_gene,d_gene,v_gene,abundance,CDR3aa,CDR3nt
TRBJ2-7,NA,TRBV28,NA,CASTTGRGGWYF,TGTGCCAGCACTACCGGCAGGGGAGGGTGGTACTTC
TRBJ2-5,NA,TRBV5-4,NA,CASSLGAGDQETQYF,TGTGCCAGCAGCTTGGGGGCAGGGGACCAAGAGACCCAGTACTTC
TRBJ2-3,NA,TRBV4-2,NA,CASSQGGGVPDTQYF,TGTGCCAGCAGCCAAGGTGGAGGGGTGCCAGATACGCAGTATTTT
TRBJ2-1,NA,TRBV9,NA,CASSVVGNSLFNEQFF,TGTGCCAGCAGCGTAGTTGGTAACAGCCTCTTCAATGAGCAGTTCTTC
TRBJ2-5,TRBD2,TRBV30,NA,CAWGLDLVGETQYF,TGTGCCTGGGGACTAGATCTGGTTGGGGAGACCCAGTACTTC
TRBJ2-1,NA,TRBV7-8,once,CASSFVASTTYNEQFF,TGTGCCAGCAGCTTTGTAGCTAGCACTACCTACAATGAGCAGTTCTTC
TRBJ1-2,NA,TRBV30,NA,CAWSVLGGSYGYTF,TGTGCCTGGAGTGTCCTGGGGGGTTCCTATGGCTACACCTTC
TRBJ2-2,NA,TRBV27,NA,CASTLGGWYDTGELFF,TGTGCCAGCACTCTAGGAGGGTGGTACGACACCGGGGAGCTGTTTTTT
TRBJ2-4,TRBD1,TRBV9,NA,CASSPRQGVPMAKNIQYF,TGTGCCAGCAGCCCCCGACAGGGGGTTCCTATGGCCAAAAACATTCAGTACTTC
TRBJ1-1,NA,TRBV7-6,NA,CASSSGGALLGAFF,TGTGCCAGCAGCTCCGGAGGGGCCTTGCTGGGGGCTTTCTTT
TRBJ2-5,NA,TRBV15,NA,CATSAPGTQYF,TGTGCCACCAGCGCCCCCGGGACCCAGTACTTC
TRBJ2-7,NA,TRBV5-1,few,CASSISLENYEQYF,TGCGCCAGCAGCATATCACTGGAGAACTACGAGCAGTACTTC
TRBJ2-7,TRBD1,TRBV5-1,few,CASSETGTGDPYEQYF,TGCGCCAGCAGCGAAACCGGGACAGGGGACCCCTACGAGCAGTACTTC
TRBJ2-7,TRBD1,TRBV6-5,NA,CASSPPGTAFEQYF,TGTGCCAGCAGTCCACCCGGGACAGCCTTCGAGCAGTACTTC
TRBJ2-5,TRBD2,TRBV7-2,NA,CASSPPGREGRETQYF,TGTGCCAGCAGCCCCCCCGGGAGGGAGGGCCGAGAGACCCAGTACTTC
TRBJ1-1,TRBD1,TRBV6-4,NA,CASHQSTGGSTEAFF,TGTGCCAGTCACCAGTCGACAGGGGGGAGCACTGAAGCTTTCTTT
TRBJ2-2,TRBD2,TRBV7-9,few,CSSSPTTSGGNTGELFF,TGTTCCAGCAGCCCCACGACTAGCGGGGGGAACACCGGGGAGCTGTTTTTT
TRBJ2-3,NA,TRBV27,few,CASSLMRGGADTQYF,TGTGCCAGCAGCCTGATGAGGGGGGGGGCAGATACGCAGTATTTT
TRBJ2-1,TRBD1,TRBV29-1,NA,CSARTGGYNEQFF,TGCAGCGCTAGGACAGGGGGCTACAATGAGCAGTTCTTC
TRBJ1-1,TRBD1,TRBV5-1,NA,CASSFGQGNTEAFF,TGCGCCAGCAGCTTCGGACAGGGGAACACTGAAGCTTTCTTT
TRBJ2-5,TRBD2,TRBV7-2,NA,CASSTSGGPVETQYF,TGTGCCAGCAGCACGTCGGGGGGGCCGGTAGAGACCCAGTACTTC
TRBJ1-1,NA,TRBV5-4,few,CASSLGGMGTGTEAFF,TGTGCCAGCAGCCTTGGAGGAATGGGAACTGGCACTGAAGCTTTCTTT
TRBJ2-7,NA,TRBV9,NA,CASSVDGGTYEQYF,TGTGCCAGCAGCGTAGATGGGGGGACCTACGAGCAGTACTTC
TRBJ1-2,TRBD1,TRBV6-5,NA,CASSTDRGQNGYTF,TGTGCCAGCAGTACGGACAGGGGGCAGAATGGCTACACCTTC
TRBJ2-7,TRBD1,TRBV11-3,once,CASSLGQGAGSYEQYF,TGTGCCAGCAGCTTAGGACAGGGGGCCGGATCCTACGAGCAGTACTTC
TRBJ2-1,TRBD1,TRBV4-1,few,CASSQGDSNEQFF,TGCGCCAGCAGCCAGGGGGACAGCAATGAGCAGTTCTTC
TRBJ2-7,NA,TRBV2,NA,CATGRTSYEQYF,TGTGCCACGGGGAGGACATCCTACGAGCAGTACTTC
TRBJ2-2,NA,TRBV11-3,NA,CASSLDHGELFF,TGTGCCAGCAGCTTAGATCACGGGGAGCTGTTTTTT
TRBJ2-7,TRBD2,TRBV7-2,NA,CASSLRLAGYEQYF,TGTGCCAGCAGCTTAAGACTAGCGGGGTACGAGCAGTACTTC
TRBJ2-7,NA,TRBV27,NA,CASSLSKVTTYEQYF,TGTGCCAGCAGTTTATCGAAGGTAACTACCTACGAGCAGTACTTC
TRBJ1-1,NA,TRBV7-9,NA,CASSLGVSGTEAFF,TGTGCCAGCAGCTTAGGGGTGTCGGGCACTGAAGCTTTCTTT
TRBJ1-6,NA,TRBV4-2,NA,CASSPSTRGGHNSPLHF,TGTGCCAGCAGCCCTAGTACCAGGGGTGGCCACAATTCACCCCTCCACTTT
TRBJ2-7,TRBD1,TRBV6-1,few,CATTPGQGWYEQYF,TGTGCCACCACCCCGGGACAGGGTTGGTACGAGCAGTACTTC
TRBJ2-3,TRBD2,TRBV6-6,NA,CASRPGLAGGHTQYF,TGTGCCAGCAGGCCCGGACTAGCGGGGGGACATACGCAGTATTTT
TRBJ2-7,TRBD2,TRBV27,once,CASSNTGGIYEQCF,TGTGCCAGCAGTAATACCGGGGGGATCTACGAGCAGTGCTTC
TRBJ2-3,NA,TRBV6-4,few,CASSDFATQGPSTDTQYF,TGTGCCAGCAGTGATTTCGCCACCCAGGGCCCTAGCACAGATACGCAGTATTTT
TRBJ2-7,TRBD2,TRBV6-1,NA,CASKGFSGRTYEQYF,TGTGCCAGCAAGGGGTTTAGCGGGAGGACCTACGAGCAGTACTTC
TRBJ2-3,TRBD2,TRBV28,NA,CASSSPRSGRATDTQYF,TGTGCCAGCAGTTCGCCCCGAAGCGGGAGGGCCACAGATACGCAGTATTTT
TRBJ1-5,TRBD1,TRBV6-5,NA,CASSRTGLSNQPQHF,TGTGCCAGCAGTCGGACAGGGCTTAGCAATCAGCCCCAGCATTTT
TRBJ2-2,TRBD1,TRBV7-2,NA,CASSLGDRDTGELFF,TGTGCCAGCAGCTTAGGGGACAGAGACACCGGGGAGCTGTTTTTT
TRBJ2-5,TRBD1,TRBV5-1,NA,CASSLGRGDRGFDETQYF,TGCGCCAGCAGCTTGGGACGTGGGGACAGGGGATTTGACGAGACCCAGTACTTC
TRBJ2-7,TRBD2,TRBV19,NA,CASSIYGSGMREAYNEQYF,TGTGCCAGTAGTATCTACGGGTCGGGAATGCGGGAGGCGTATAACGAGCAGTACTTC
TRBJ1-4,NA,TRBV27,NA,CAAPAPTQEEKLFF,TGTGCCGCTCCCGCGCCAACTCAAGAAGAAAAACTGTTCTTT
TRBJ1-3,NA,TRBV5-1,NA,CASSLGGISGNTIYF,TGCGCCAGCAGCTTGGGAGGGATCTCTGGAAACACCATATATTTT
TRBJ2-1,NA,TRBV27,NA,CASSLLHEQFF,TGTGCCAGCAGTTTACTCCATGAGCAGTTCTTC
TRBJ2-7,NA,TRBV6-5,NA,CASSYSYGDSYEQYF,TGTGCCAGCAGTTATAGCTATGGTGACTCCTACGAGCAGTACTTC
TRBJ1-1,TRBD1,TRBV27,few,CASSIDRVSDTEAFF,TGTGCCAGCAGTATAGACAGGGTCTCGGACACTGAAGCTTTCTTT
TRBJ2-7,TRBD2,TRBV5-1,few,CASSLDLQGTSRDEQYF,TGCGCCAGCAGCTTGGATTTACAGGGGACTAGCCGCGACGAGCAGTACTTC